There are many counts of the clone carrying this T cell receptor beta chain. The CDR3 has 14 residues. V gave up 3 bases and J gave up 12 bases, with 19 bases separating them. The germline V gene encodes CDR1 SGDLS and CDR2 YYNGEE. This specimen belongs to a study of patients and donors after allogeneic stem cell transplantation. One entry per CDR3 protein, called by TCRdb with MiXCR from the RT-PCR reads. This table has about a million distinct CDR3 sequences, about 20% appearing once. V gene TRBV9 combines with J gene TRBJ2-1; the D call may be TRBD1 or TRBD2 (6 bases each). The sequenced material came from blood, either unsorted or a sorted T cell fraction (not recorded which). The TCR comes from a human donor who was either an allogeneic HSCT recipient or a stem cell or donor lymphocyte infusion donor (not recorded which). It is not recorded whose cells these are; they may come from a transplant donor. The CDR3 spells CASSEGDWSGGQFF. For the CDR3, the DNA is TGTGCCAGCAGCGAGGGGGACTGGTCCGGTGGGCAGTTCTTC. The complete variable domain, with remaining parts taken from reference TRBV9 and TRBJ2-1, reads DSGVTQTPKHLITATGQRVTLRCSPRSGDLSVYWYQQSLDQGLQFLIQYYNGEERAKGNILERFSAQQFPDLHSELNLSSLELGDSALYFCASSEGDWSGGQFFGPGTRLTVL.